This TCR beta chain is from a study of response to subunit inactivated influenza vaccine. Overall study results and limits: Only a handful of new T cells, the authors suggested, are recruited with each seasonal influenza vaccination.

This CDR3 has 13 residues. Trimming shortened V by 2 bases and J by 5 bases, and 9 bases separated the two germline ends. In germline, CDR1 is MNHEY, CDR2 SVGEGT. Via MiXCR, TCRdb re-called the RT-PCR reads, giving one row per CDR3 protein. The sample carries roughly 500,000 distinct CDR3 sequences, approximately 20% recorded once. This clonotype was seen a few times. Its antigen is still unknown. The data were also submitted as part of a second study, on T cells expressing NK-cell markers. Per that study: Libraries used 5'RACE template switching adding universal primer site and UMIs.

The TCR originated in a man aged 50 to 60 who received an inactivated influenza vaccine. The V and J genes are TRBV6-2 or TRBV6-3 and TRBJ2-5; D ambiguous. Sequenced here: CD4+ T cells sorted from PBMCs, sampled roughly 13 days after vaccination. The CDR3 DNA reads TGTGCCAGCAGTTACCCTCTTCGGGAGACCCAGTACTTC. It codes for CASSYPLRETQYF.